This TCR beta chain was obtained from a study of response to subunit inactivated influenza vaccine. Each CDR3 protein is one row after TCRdb ran MiXCR on the RT-PCR reads. The table shows about 650,000 distinct CDR3 sequences, with about 14% occurring only once. The table lists this clonotype with many counts. Its specificity is unknown. CDR1 and CDR2 from the germline V gene are MGHDK and SYGVNS. This CDR3 is 13 amino acids long. Trimming removed 2 bases at V and 2 bases at J, with 6 bases between. Study-wide results and limits: That few new T cells are recruited by each seasonal influenza vaccination was the authors' suggestion.

The gene calls are TRBV25-1 and TRBJ1-2; D gene uncertain. The clonotype was recovered from a man aged 50-60 years who received an inactivated influenza vaccine. The sequences come from PBMCs from blood, collected roughly 15 days before vaccination. For the CDR3, the DNA is TGTGCCAGCAGTGAACCGGGGAACTATGGCTACACCTTC. This translates into CASSEPGNYGYTF.